One and the same sample provided the 24 T cell receptor beta chains below, sequenced in a study of cytomegalovirus exposure and HLA in healthy donors. With 60 Vbeta and 13 Jbeta primers, the PCR was carried out. Here immunoSEQ multiplex PCR was the method, and the copy in TCRdb shows in-frame clones only, minus some. The sample carries approximately 150,000 clones, roughly 70% recorded once. Sequencing was carried out using PBMCs. The source is a woman aged 18-30 years in good health and CMV-seropositive.

This clone showed up just a few times. This chain connects TRBV18 to TRBJ1-1; TRBD1 agrees at 10 bases. The J segment lost 0 bases and the V segment lost 5 bases, leaving 9 bases of the junction unmatched. The CDR3 runs to 17 residues. CDR1 is KGHSH and CDR2 is LQKENI in the germline V gene. The CDR3 region has the DNA TGTGCCAGCTCATCCCCGGGACAGGGGTCTATGAACACTGAAGCTTTCTTT. Its protein is CASSSPGQGSMNTEAFF.

This clone came up a few times. The V gene is TRBV6-1, the J gene TRBJ1-2; 8 nucleotides match TRBD1. CDR1 MNHNS and CDR2 SASEGT come from the germline V gene. With 4 bases clipped from V and 8 bases from J, the junction kept 18 bases outside the gene matches. CDR3 size: 17 residues. For the CDR3, the DNA is TGTGCCAGCAGTGGCTCGGGGACAGGTCTTTTCGTTCTCGGCTACACCTTC. This encodes CASSGSGTGLFVLGYTF.

The chain combines TRBV4-3 with TRBJ2-3; 8 bases match TRBD2. The germline V gene encodes CDR1 LGHNA and CDR2 YSLEER. The ends lost 0 bases at V and 4 bases at J; junction bases unmatched: 21. The CDR3 runs 21 residues. This chain's CDR3 is CASSQDLNYGPDLRGADTQYF. The CDR3 nucleotides are TGCGCCAGCAGCCAAGATCTTAATTATGGTCCCGATCTGCGGGGGGCAGATACGCAGTATTTT.

The gene calls are TRBV6-5 and TRBJ1-2, with 7 bases that match TRBD1. The CDR3 is 15 residues long. J lost 5 bases, V lost 2 bases, and 8 bases had no gene match. Germline V lookup: CDR1 MNHEY, CDR2 SVGAGI. The CDR3 sequence is CASSYTGTALYGYTF. The CDR3 nucleotides read TGTGCCAGCAGTTACACCGGGACAGCCTTATATGGCTACACCTTC.

The V call is TRBV9, the J call TRBJ1-1; the D is unclear. The germline V gene has CDR1 SGDLS and CDR2 YYNGEE. This CDR3 is 13 amino acids long. V gave up 3 bases and J gave up 5 bases, with 11 bases separating them. For the CDR3, the DNA is TGTGCCAGCAGCGCCGCGTCGGGTACTGAAGCTTTCTTT. Amino acids: CASSAASGTEAFF.

The V gene is TRBV5-1, the J gene TRBJ1-2, with D perhaps TRBD1 (6 bases). This CDR3 region has 12 residues. V was shortened by 3 bases and J by 5 bases, with 8 bases between the two germline ends. The germline CDR1 and CDR2 sequences are SGHRS and YFSETQ. CDR3 sequence: CASSSGTYGYTF. CDR3 coding DNA: TGCGCCAGCAGCTCCGGGACATATGGCTACACCTTC.

The gene calls are TRBV10-3 and TRBJ2-7; a possible D gene is TRBD2 (5 bases). V dropped 4 bases and J dropped 3 bases, with 16 bases sitting between them. Looked up from germline, CDR1 is ENHRY and CDR2 is SYGVKD. CDR3 size: 15 residues. CDR3 DNA: TGTGCCATCAGTGGTACGGAGAGCGGACTCTACGAGCAGTACTTC. It encodes CAISGTESGLYEQYF.

The chain recombines TRBV28 with TRBJ1-3; TRBD1 matches 7 bases. Trimming took 1 base from V and 8 from J; bases not matched to a gene: 8. The germline CDR1 and CDR2 sequences are MDHEN and SYDVKM. The CDR3 consists of 15 residues. In nucleotides, the CDR3 is TGTGCCAGCAGTTTATCTCAGGGCCAGGGGGACACCATATATTTT. This gives the protein CASSLSQGQGDTIYF.

Only a few counts were recorded for this clone. The chain joins TRBV5-1 to TRBJ1-1; TRBD1 matches 8 bases. V lost 7 bases and J lost 6; bases outside the gene matches: 11. Germline CDR1 and CDR2: SGHRS and YFSETQ. This CDR3 spans 14 amino acids. The CDR3 DNA follows: TGCGCCAGCGGGGGGGACAGGAGGGACCCTGAAGCTTTCTTT. This sequence encodes CASGGDRRDPEAFF.

The rearrangement links TRBV4-3 to TRBJ2-7, with D hard to call. The V gene lost 1 base and the J gene lost 2 bases, with 6 bases spanning the gap. Germline-derived CDR1 and CDR2 are LGHNA and YSLEER. There are 13 residues in the CDR3. CDR3 residues: CASSQARTYEQYF. The CDR3 bases are TGCGCCAGCAGCCAAGCCAGAACCTACGAGCAGTACTTC.

The CDR3 DNA reads as TGTGCCAGTAGTATAGCAGGGATCATTAATCAGCCCCAGCATTTT. Translated: CASSIAGIINQPQHF. The genes are TRBV19 and TRBJ1-5; tentatively, D is TRBD1 (5 bases). V lost 1 base and J lost 4, with 11 bases in between. The germline gives CDR1 LNHDA, CDR2 SQIVND (reference sequence). The CDR3 consists of 15 residues. The variable domain in full, with the rest retrieved from reference TRBV19 and TRBJ1-5, is DGGITQSPKYLFRKEGQNVTLSCEQNLNHDAMYWYRQDPGQGLRLIYYSQIVNDFQKGDIAEGYSVSREKKESFPLTVTSAQKNPTAFYLCASSIAGIINQPQHFGDGTRLSIL.

A note on this clone: Other DNA sequences of this sample code for an identical CDR3. The chain links TRBV5-1 to TRBJ1-2; D call uncertain. The V and J ends lost 0 bases and 3 bases respectively, with 6 bases between them. There are 13 residues in the CDR3. In germline, CDR1 is SGHRS, CDR2 YFSETQ. In DNA, the CDR3 is TGCGCCAGCAGCTTGGCGCGGGACTATGGCTACACCTTC. Residues: CASSLARDYGYTF.

This chain uses TRBV27 with TRBJ2-7, with D perhaps TRBD2 (6 bases). The CDR3 is 15 amino acids. With 2 bases removed from V and 6 bases from J, the gap between germline ends came to 17 bases. CDR1 is MNHEY, CDR2 SMNVEV, per germline (reference sequence). CDR3 amino acids: CASSLNSGSGREQYF. Written as DNA, the CDR3 is TGTGCCAGCAGTTTAAACTCGGGTAGCGGTCGCGAGCAGTACTTC.

The chain couples TRBV19 to TRBJ2-1; 8 bases are shared with TRBD2. V lost 2 bases and J lost 6; bases outside the gene matches: 6. Germline loops: CDR1 LNHDA, CDR2 SQIVND (reference sequence). This CDR3 is built from 15 residues. CDR3 region: CASSISRRGGNEQFF. The CDR3 nucleotides read TGTGCCAGTAGTATAAGTAGACGGGGGGGCAATGAGCAGTTCTTC.

CDR3 coding DNA: TGTGCCAGCAGCATTTTAGGGGGGGGGACCTACGAGCAGTACTTC. Translation gives CASSILGGGTYEQYF. The chain has TRBV21-1 and TRBJ2-7; TRBD2 is the table's D call and was not checked against the DNA. TRBV21-1 has pseudogene status. The CDR3 covers 15 residues.

The rearrangement uses TRBV28 and TRBJ1-1, with TRBD1 as a possible D gene (6 bases). This CDR3 comprises 14 residues. CDR1 is MDHEN, CDR2 SYDVKM, per germline. V lost 0 bases and J lost 1, with 6 bases in between. CDR3 sequence (DNA): TGTGCCAGCAGTTTATGGGGACAGAACACTGAAGCTTTCTTT. Amino acid sequence: CASSLWGQNTEAFF.

This clone ranks as medium-sized (0.01 to 0.1%). CDR3 DNA sequence: TGTGCCAGCAGTTTAGGCGGGCTAGTGAGGCGGACAGATACGCAGTATTTT. Residues: CASSLGGLVRRTDTQYF. This chain joins TRBV27 and TRBJ2-3; the D gene is possibly TRBD2 (5 bases). The CDR3 is 17 amino acids. The germline V gene encodes CDR1 MNHEY and CDR2 SMNVEV (reference sequence). The V end was cut by 2 bases, the J end by 3 bases, with 18 bases between.

V and J are TRBV6-6 and TRBJ2-7, with 7 bases fitting TRBD1. The junction had 3 bases not matched to a gene; V was cut back by 5 bases and J by 2 bases. Germline CDR1 reads MNHNY; CDR2 reads SVGAGI (reference sequence). CDR3 length: 13 residues. This chain's CDR3 is CASSRDRAYEQYF. The DNA for the CDR3 is TGTGCCAGCAGTCGGGACAGAGCCTACGAGCAGTACTTC.

V is TRBV30 and J is TRBJ1-1; D gene unclear. CDR3 length: 12 amino acids. The V end was cut by 3 bases, the J end by 0 bases, with 5 bases between. The germline gives CDR1 GTSNPN, CDR2 SVGIG (reference sequence). CDR3 sequence: CAWSHVNTEAFF. Here the CDR3 DNA reads TGTGCCTGGAGCCATGTGAACACTGAAGCTTTCTTT.

This clone was found once. The rearrangement links TRBV9 to TRBJ2-4; 13 bases match TRBD2. This CDR3 has 18 amino acids. Per germline, CDR1 SGDLS and CDR2 YYNGEE. V dropped 4 bases and J dropped 3; count of bases not matched to a gene: 10. The CDR3 is CASSQTSGGSRGKNIQYF. The CDR3 DNA reads TGTGCCAGCAGCCAGACTAGCGGGGGGTCCCGGGGCAAAAACATTCAGTACTTC. The variable domain in full, with the rest retrieved from reference TRBV9 and TRBJ2-4, is DSGVTQTPKHLITATGQRVTLRCSPRSGDLSVYWYQQSLDQGLQFLIQYYNGEERAKGNILERFSAQQFPDLHSELNLSSLELGDSALYFCASSQTSGGSRGKNIQYFGAGTRLSVL.

The V and J genes are TRBV5-1 and TRBJ1-2; no definite D call. The germline gives CDR1 SGHRS, CDR2 YFSETQ. The V end was cut by 0 bases, the J end by 0 bases, with 12 bases between. This CDR3 is built from 16 residues. The CDR3 is CASSLDLRDSNYGYTF. Here the CDR3 DNA reads TGCGCCAGCAGCTTGGACCTGAGAGATTCTAACTATGGCTACACCTTC.

This chain's CDR3 is CASSSTGGAGETQYF. In DNA form, the CDR3 reads TGTGCCAGCAGCTCAACCGGGGGGGCCGGAGAGACCCAGTACTTC. This chain joins TRBV7-2 and TRBJ2-5, with 8 bases that match TRBD2. Looked up from germline, CDR1 is SGHTA and CDR2 is FQGNSA. The ends lost 4 bases at V and 4 bases at J; junction bases unmatched: 8. This CDR3 is built from 15 residues.

This clone has only a few counts. The V call is TRBV7-9, the J call TRBJ2-3; D may be TRBD1 (5 bases). Germline values: CDR1 SEHNR, CDR2 FQNEAQ (reference sequence). The CDR3 is made up of 12 amino acids. Deletions cut 6 bases from V and 5 bases from J, with 9 bases between. CDR3 in amino acids: CASRPTGDTQYF. CDR3 coding DNA: TGTGCCAGCAGGCCTACAGGAGATACGCAGTATTTT.

This chain joins TRBV27 and TRBJ2-5, with TRBD2 matching 14 bases. Trimming removed 7 bases from V and 4 bases from J; junction bases left unmatched: 11. This CDR3 is 17 amino acids long. Germline V gives CDR1 MNHEY, CDR2 SMNVEV (reference sequence). In DNA form, the CDR3 reads TGTGCCAGCACCCCCGGGACTAGCGGGGGCCCCAGAGAGACCCAGTACTTC. It encodes CASTPGTSGGPRETQYF.